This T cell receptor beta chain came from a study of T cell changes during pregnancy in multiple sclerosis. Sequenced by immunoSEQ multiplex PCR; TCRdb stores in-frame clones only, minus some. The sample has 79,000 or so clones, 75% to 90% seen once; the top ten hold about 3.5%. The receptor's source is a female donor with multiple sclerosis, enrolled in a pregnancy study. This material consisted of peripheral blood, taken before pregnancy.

The CDR3 loop reads CASSTPPDRDGYTF. CDR3 DNA: TGTGCCAGTAGTACTCCCCCCGACAGGGACGGCTACACCTTC. The chain joins TRBV19 to TRBJ1-2; TRBD1 agrees at 7 bases. The V segment lost 4 bases and the J segment 8 bases; nucleotides outside the gene matches: 10. Germline CDR1 reads LNHDA; CDR2 reads SQIVND (reference sequence). There are 14 residues in the CDR3.